The clone carrying this TCR beta chain was recorded only once. This table comes from immunoSEQ multiplex PCR, and its TCRdb copy is limited to in-frame clones, with some not included. The sample includes 95,000 to 130,000 clones, over 90% of them seen just once. Germline CDR1 and CDR2: MNHEY and SVGAGI. The CDR3 is made up of 15 amino acids. V lost 6 bases to trimming and J lost 0 bases; unmatched junction nucleotides: 2. The data derive from a study of control samples from healthy donors and cancer patients. The sequencing input was blood. This clonotype originated in a man younger than 45 in good health. The chain carries TRBV6-5 and TRBJ1-6; 7 nucleotides align to TRBD1. The CDR3 coding sequence is TGTGCCAGCAGGGGACAGAGCTCCTATAATTCACCCCTCCACTTT. It translates to CASRGQSSYNSPLHF.